This is a list of T cell receptor beta chains from one sample in a study of T cells in Graves' hyperthyroidism and ophthalmopathy. TCRdb re-called the multiplex PCR reads through MiXCR, storing one row per CDR3 protein. The profile shows fewer than 450,000 distinct CDR3 sequences, about 16% of them singletons. Material for sequencing was blood. These receptors originate from a woman aged 55-69 years with Graves' ophthalmopathy. Both conserved end residues are part of each CDR3. The order of the fields is D gene, J gene, clone size, V gene, CDR3 protein, CDR3 DNA. The D gene is left open where the match is weak. Only some rows state a clone size, as once, few, many or a class for expanded clones.

NA | TRBJ2-1 | many | TRBV20-1 | CSARLALNYNEQFF | TGCAGTGCTAGACTAGCCCTTAACTACAATGAGCAGTTCTTC
TRBD2 | TRBJ2-3 | few | TRBV10-3 | CAIAGGPDTQYF | TGTGCCATCGCGGGAGGCCCAGATACGCAGTATTTT
NA | TRBJ1-3 | NA | TRBV27 | CASSPPGEDAGNTIYF | TGTGCCAGCAGTCCCCCCGGAGAAGACGCTGGAAACACCATATATTTT
NA | TRBJ2-1 | many | TRBV11-2 | CASSLDGSREQFF | TGTGCCAGCAGCTTAGATGGGTCAAGGGAGCAGTTCTTC
NA | TRBJ1-5 | NA | TRBV6-1 | CASSYPTGGGIRQSRPQHF | TGTGCCAGCAGCTACCCCACGGGGGGGGGGATCCGTCAGAGTCGGCCCCAGCATTTT
NA | TRBJ1-3 | few | TRBV6-6 | CASSYRYLGSSSGNTIYF | TGTGCCAGCAGTTACCGATATCTTGGGTCAAGCTCTGGAAACACCATATATTTT
TRBD2 | TRBJ2-3 | many | TRBV20-1 | CSARDLRWTSVGDTQYF | TGCAGTGCTAGAGATTTACGATGGACTAGTGTTGGAGATACGCAGTATTTT
TRBD1 | TRBJ1-1 | many | TRBV28 | CASSLRQGASEAFF | TGTGCCAGCAGCCTTAGACAGGGGGCTAGTGAAGCTTTCTTT
NA | TRBJ2-1 | many | TRBV12-3/TRBV12-4 | CASSFIDEQFF | TGTGCCAGCAGTTTTATCGATGAGCAGTTCTTC
NA | TRBJ1-4 | many | TRBV12-3/TRBV12-4 | CASSFRSGKLFF | TGTGCCAGCAGTTTCCGTAGTGGAAAACTGTTTTTT
TRBD2 | TRBJ2-1 | many | TRBV11-2 | CASSSSTSGRAISREQFF | TGTGCCAGCAGCTCGTCGACTAGCGGGAGGGCCATATCACGGGAGCAGTTCTTC
NA | TRBJ2-1 | few | TRBV7-9 | CASSLGLGEGNEQFF | TGTGCCAGCAGCTTAGGGCTCGGGGAAGGGAATGAGCAGTTCTTC
TRBD1 | TRBJ2-3 | NA | TRBV5-8 | CASSPSGTAFTDTQYF | TGTGCCAGCAGCCCATCTGGGACAGCCTTCACAGATACGCAGTATTTT
TRBD1 | TRBJ1-1 | few | TRBV5-6 | CASTPGQGRGNTEAFF | TGTGCCAGCACGCCGGGACAGGGGAGAGGGAACACTGAAGCTTTCTTT
NA | TRBJ2-1 | many | TRBV29-1 | CSVPRGGSYNEQFF | TGCAGCGTCCCAAGGGGGGGGTCCTACAATGAGCAGTTCTTC
NA | TRBJ1-5 | few | TRBV10-3 | CASWDGVYFNQPQHF | TGTGCCAGTTGGGATGGGGTGTACTTCAATCAGCCCCAGCATTTT
NA | TRBJ2-7 | many | TRBV5-6 | CASSLELSSYEQYF | TGTGCCAGCAGCTTGGAGTTAAGCTCCTACGAGCAGTACTTC
TRBD2 | TRBJ2-7 | NA | TRBV7-3 | CASSLGALPSGSFEQYF | TGTGCCAGCAGCCTCGGGGCGTTGCCTAGCGGGTCCTTCGAGCAGTACTTC
TRBD2 | TRBJ2-1 | few | TRBV11-2 | CASSLIGLAGLRSNEQFF | TGTGCCAGCAGCTTAATAGGACTAGCGGGATTGCGGTCAAATGAGCAGTTCTTC
NA | TRBJ2-7 | NA | TRBV20-1 | CSASHDYSYEQYF | TGCAGTGCTAGTCACGACTACTCCTACGAGCAGTACTTC
NA | TRBJ2-7 | many | TRBV12-3/TRBV12-4 | CASSLGATTYEQYF | TGTGCCAGCAGTTTAGGAGCCACCACCTACGAGCAGTACTTC
NA | TRBJ1-6 | few | TRBV6-1 | CASSRGEGKSPLHF | TGTGCCAGCAGTCGGGGGGAGGGAAAATCACCCCTCCACTTT
TRBD1 | TRBJ2-5 | many | TRBV5-1 | CASSVGQAQETQYF | TGCGCCAGCAGCGTGGGACAGGCCCAAGAGACCCAGTACTTC
NA | TRBJ2-7 | NA | TRBV20-1 | CSADGGPDEQYF | TGCAGTGCCGATGGGGGCCCCGACGAGCAGTACTTC
TRBD1 | TRBJ2-4 | NA | TRBV24-1 | CATSESGTGGSKNIQYF | TGTGCCACCAGTGAATCCGGGACAGGGGGCTCCAAAAACATTCAGTACTTC
NA | TRBJ1-6 | few | TRBV6-1 | CASSEAWRSSSYNSPLHF | TGTGCCAGCAGTGAAGCTTGGCGATCGAGCTCCTATAATTCACCCCTCCACTTT
NA | TRBJ2-2 | few | TRBV29-1 | CSVGTTNTGELFF | TGCAGCGTCGGGACCACGAACACCGGGGAGCTGTTTTTT
TRBD1 | TRBJ1-1 | many | TRBV28 | CASSPRGLGDTEAFF | TGTGCCAGCAGTCCCAGGGGGCTCGGAGACACTGAAGCTTTCTTT
NA | TRBJ2-1 | NA | TRBV28 | CASSSGLPAEQFF | TGTGCCAGCAGTTCGGGTCTGCCTGCTGAGCAGTTCTTC
TRBD2 | TRBJ2-1 | few | TRBV10-3 | CAISAAGGLVSYNEQFF | TGTGCCATCAGTGCAGCGGGAGGGCTCGTGTCCTACAATGAGCAGTTCTTC
TRBD2 | TRBJ2-1 | many | TRBV30 | CAWSSGLAVNEQFF | TGTGCCTGGAGTTCTGGACTAGCGGTCAATGAGCAGTTCTTC
TRBD1 | TRBJ1-2 | few | TRBV15 | CATSRVQTGHGYTF | TGTGCCACCAGCAGAGTGCAGACAGGGCATGGCTACACCTTC
TRBD2 | TRBJ2-3 | NA | TRBV20-1 | CSASLGLAGGTDTQYF | TGCAGTGCTAGTCTCGGACTAGCGGGAGGAACAGATACGCAGTATTTT
NA | TRBJ2-3 | NA | TRBV25-1 | CASSEEILADTQYF | TGTGCCAGCAGTGAAGAGATATTGGCAGATACGCAGTATTTT
NA | TRBJ1-6 | NA | TRBV28 | CASSTEEGYSPLHF | TGTGCCAGCAGTACGGAGGAGGGGTATTCACCCCTCCACTTT
NA | TRBJ2-5 | once | TRBV14 | CASSLRLGGRETQYF | TGTGCCAGCAGCTTACGCTTGGGGGGCCGGGAGACCCAGTACTTC
NA | TRBJ2-4 | few | TRBV6-1 | CASRQSWGKNIQYF | TGTGCCAGCAGACAGTCGTGGGGCAAAAACATTCAGTACTTC
NA | TRBJ1-1 | few | TRBV7-8 | CASSFVGPGNTEAFF | TGTGCCAGCAGCTTCGTTGGGCCGGGGAACACTGAAGCTTTCTTT
TRBD1 | TRBJ2-3 | many | TRBV2 | CASSAQGAMADTQYF | TGTGCCAGCAGTGCCCAGGGGGCCATGGCAGATACGCAGTATTTT